This entry lists 29 T cell receptor delta chains sequenced from one sample in a study of delta chains in infants with herpesvirus infections. Reverse transcription of PBMC RNA used primers specific for the gamma and delta chains. TCRdb repeated clone calling on the RT-PCR reads with CATT. The table has hundreds of delta-chain clones, approximately 10% seen once. The source material was peripheral blood, sampled at time point 2 of longitudinal follow-up. The receptors were gathered from a human donor who was a Ugandan infant, either HIV-exposed or HIV-unexposed (not recorded which).

The chain couples TRDV1 to TRDJ1; a possible D gene is TRDD3 (5 bases). This CDR3 region has 13 residues. Trimming took 11 bases from V and 0 from J, leaving 13 bases between them. The germline V gene has CDR1 TSWWSYY and CDR2 QGS. The CDR3 reads CAGGGSYTDKLIF. DNA for the CDR3: TGTGCTGGGGGGGGTTCGTACACCGATAAACTCATCTTT.

To note about this clone: This clone may be a read error of a much larger clone one base away. This rearrangement joins TRDV2 to TRDJ3; 7 bases match TRDD3. TCRdb offers no J gene call, so here the DNA was matched to germline to obtain one. This CDR3 comprises 18 residues. Germline-derived CDR1 and CDR2 are GEAIGNYY and EKD. The CDR3 region is CACDTVGYSSWDPRQMFF. Written as DNA, the CDR3 is TGTGCCTGTGACACCGTGGGATACAGCTCCTGGGACCCCCGACAGATGTTTTTC.

This clone was seen only a few times. A far larger clone is only one base removed, so a read error is likely. The J gene is TRDJ2, the V gene TRDV1; D is unclear. The germline V and J ends were trimmed by 2 bases and 2 bases, with 15 bases remaining between them. This CDR3 is 17 amino acids long. The germline V gene encodes CDR1 TSWWSYY and CDR2 QGS. The CDR3, as DNA: TGTGCTCTTGGGGAATCCACCTCCCTCCCCTTGACAGCACAACTCTTCTTT. Translated: CALGESTSLPLTAQLFF.

This clone was seen a handful of times. Being one base from a much bigger clone, this may be a read error. The chain carries TRDV2 and TRDJ2, with D tentatively TRDD3 (5 bases). Here the J gene was assigned by germline matching of the DNA, as TCRdb has none. This CDR3 contains 13 residues. The V and J ends lost 0 bases and 4 bases respectively, with 5 bases between them. Germline V gene data show CDR1 as GEAIGNYY and CDR2 as EKD. The CDR3: CACDTWGTAQLFF. The CDR3 DNA follows: TGTGCCTGTGACACCTGGGGGACAGCACAACTCTTCTTT.

A note on this clone: A much larger clone lies one base from this, so it may be a read error. The chain uses TRDV1 and TRDJ1, with TRDD3 matching 7 bases. Germline-derived CDR1 and CDR2 are TSWWSYY and QGS. The CDR3 is 19 residues long. The CDR3 loop is CALGERSGWGLRNTDRLIF. The DNA for the CDR3 is TGTGCTCTTGGGGAACGATCCGGCTGGGGGCTAAGGAACACCGATAGACTCATCTTT.

A few counts support this clone. A much more abundant neighbour one base away suggests this may be a read error. CDR3: CAFGLPTQRGILPQLTAQLFF. Here the CDR3 DNA reads TGTGCCTTCGGCCTTCCTACCCAAAGGGGGATACTTCCCCAGTTGACAGCACAACTCTTCTTT. The chain uses TRDV3 and TRDJ2; tentatively, D is TRDD2 or TRDD3 (9 bases each). CDR3 size: 21 residues. CDR1 and CDR2 (germline): TVYSNPD, GDNSRS (reference sequence). V was trimmed by 3 bases and J by 2 bases, leaving 34 bases between them.

Remarks on this clone: A much larger clone differs by one base, so this may be a read error. This chain connects TRDV1 to TRDJ1; 9 nucleotides agree with TRDD3. The CDR3 is 20 residues long. Germline CDR1 reads TSWWSYY; CDR2 reads QGS. V lost 1 base, J lost 7 bases, and 22 bases stayed unmatched. As DNA, the CDR3 is TGTGCTCTTGGGGAACCCTTCGGCCTTCCGACTACTGGGGGACCTCGTAAACTCATCTTT. Protein product: CALGEPFGLPTTGGPRKLIF.

As regards this clone: A read error likely explains this, since a far larger clone differs by one base. This chain joins TRDV1 and TRDJ1; TRDD3 agrees at 7 bases. The J gene is absent in TCRdb and was assigned here via DNA matching to germline. J lost 7 bases, V lost 4 bases, and 15 bases had no gene match. This CDR3 contains 16 residues. Germline V gene lookup returns CDR1 TSWWSYY and CDR2 QGS. The CDR3: CALGGSTLGAFSKLIF. Here the CDR3 DNA reads TGTGCTCTTGGGGGCTCCACCCTGGGGGCTTTCTCTAAACTCATCTTT.

Judged by abundance, this clone is large (0.1 to 1%). The chain carries TRDV1 and TRDJ1, with 12 bases identical to TRDD3. CDR1 TSWWSYY and CDR2 QGS come from the germline V gene. CDR3 length: 18 amino acids. V lost 3 bases and J lost 1; bases outside the gene matches: 9. The CDR3 nucleotides read TGTGCTCTTGGGGACCCTACTGGGGGATACTCGAGCACCGATAAACTCATCTTT. It translates to CALGDPTGGYSSTDKLIF.

The chain links TRDV2 to TRDJ2; 9 bases match TRDD3. With 0 bases clipped from V and 5 bases from J, the junction kept 0 bases outside the gene matches. Germline V gene sequence: CDR1 GEAIGNYY, CDR2 EKD. This CDR3 has 14 residues. The CDR3 protein is CACDTWGITAQLFF. For the CDR3, the DNA is TGTGCCTGTGACACCTGGGGGATAACAGCACAACTCTTCTTT.

By share of the sample, this clone is large. Distinct nucleotide sequences in the sample also encode this CDR3. The chain links TRDV3 to TRDJ1, with 9 bases lining up with TRDD3. The ends lost 2 bases at V and 0 bases at J; junction bases unmatched: 22. CDR3 length: 20 residues. Germline V gene sequence: CDR1 TVYSNPD, CDR2 GDNSRS (reference sequence). The CDR3 DNA follows: TGTGCCTTTTATTGGTGCCTACCTCTGGGGGATTTCCAGTACACCGATAAACTCATCTTT. It specifies CAFYWCLPLGDFQYTDKLIF. Supplemented by reference TRDV3 and TRDJ1, the full variable domain reads CDKVTQSSPDQTVASGSEVVLLCTYDTVYSNPDLFWYRIRPDYSFQFVFYGDNSRSEGADFTQGRFSVKHILTQKAFHLVISPVRTEDSATYYCAFYWCLPLGDFQYTDKLIFGKGTRVTVEP.

In its sample, this clone is large. The V call is TRAV38-2/DV8, the J call TRDJ1; 11 bases fit TRDD3. The CDR3 totals 21 residues. The V gene end was trimmed by 0 bases and the J gene end by 0 bases; junction bases not matched to a gene: 16. CDR1 is TSESDYY and CDR2 is QEAYKQQN in the germline V gene. The CDR3 coding sequence is TGTGCTTATAGGAGCGCTACTCCCTCCCAAGTACTGGGGGATAACACCGATAAACTCATCTTT. Translating gives CAYRSATPSQVLGDNTDKLIF.

Within the sample, this clone is large. The V gene is TRDV2, the J gene TRDJ3, with 7 bases identical to TRDD3. The V gene end was trimmed by 1 base and the J gene end by 0 bases; junction bases not matched to a gene: 14. This CDR3 is 21 amino acids long. Germline assignment: CDR1 GEAIGNYY and CDR2 EKD. In DNA form, the CDR3 reads TGTGCCTGTGACACTCCAGGAGTTACTGGGGTCAGCTCCTGGGACACCCGACAGATGTTTTTC. This encodes CACDTPGVTGVSSWDTRQMFF.

The chain carries TRDV2 and TRDJ1, with D possibly TRDD3 on 5 matching bases. The CDR3 contains 16 residues. CDR1 and CDR2 from the germline V gene are GEAIGNYY and EKD. Trimming shortened V by 0 bases and J by 0 bases, and 13 bases separated the two germline ends. DNA for the CDR3: TGTGCCTGTGACACCGGAAAGGATATCTACACCGATAAACTCATCTTT. Residues: CACDTGKDIYTDKLIF.

This clone is medium-sized (0.01 to 0.1%) in the sample. The chain has TRDV3 and TRDJ2; 8 nucleotides align to TRDD3. The J gene, missing from TCRdb, was assigned here through DNA to germline matching. V lost 3 bases and J lost 0; bases outside the gene matches: 15. Germline lookup yields CDR1 TVYSNPD and CDR2 GDNSRS (reference sequence). This CDR3 is built from 18 residues. The CDR3, as DNA: TGTGCCTTCACTCGCCGGACTGGGGGTAAAGCTTTGACAGCACAACTCTTCTTT. Protein product: CAFTRRTGGKALTAQLFF.

Sample share makes this clone large (0.1 to 1%). Different DNA sequences within this sample yield the same CDR3. The chain couples TRDV2 to TRDJ3; tentative D call: TRDD3 (6 bases). The CDR3 loop spans 18 amino acids. Germline V gives CDR1 GEAIGNYY, CDR2 EKD. The ends were cut back, 0 bases at V and 2 bases at J, with 13 bases in the middle. The CDR3, as DNA: TGTGCCTGTGACACCTGGGGGCCATACACCTGGGACACCCGACAGATGTTTTTC. This codes for CACDTWGPYTWDTRQMFF.

This clone rates as large (0.1 to 1%). The chain joins TRDV1 to TRDJ1; 8 positions match TRDD2. Unmatched junction bases numbered 23, after V lost 2 bases and J lost 0 bases. Germline lookup yields CDR1 TSWWSYY and CDR2 QGS. There are 22 residues in the CDR3. CDR3 region: CALGEGFSSYLLGKGYTDKLIF. CDR3 bases: TGTGCTCTTGGGGAAGGTTTTTCTTCCTACCTACTGGGTAAGGGCTACACCGATAAACTCATCTTT.

The chain employs TRDV1 and TRDJ1; TRDD3 agrees at 9 bases. V gave up 3 bases and J gave up 2 bases; unmatched junction bases: 22. The CDR3 loop spans 21 amino acids. Germline V gene lookup returns CDR1 TSWWSYY and CDR2 QGS. The CDR3 sequence: CALGEFPTWGISKGLTDKLIF. CDR3 DNA: TGTGCTCTTGGGGAGTTTCCTACGTGGGGGATAAGTAAGGGATTGACCGATAAACTCATCTTT.

In its sample, this clone is large. DNA for the CDR3: TGTGCTCTTGGGGATACTGGGGGGCTATACACCGATAAACTCATCTTT. It translates to CALGDTGGLYTDKLIF. The gene calls are TRDV1 and TRDJ1; 8 bases fit TRDD3. Unmatched junction bases numbered 6, after V lost 3 bases and J lost 0 bases. The CDR3 spans 16 residues. The germline gives CDR1 TSWWSYY, CDR2 QGS.

As regards this clone: A much more abundant neighbour one base away suggests this may be a read error. The chain combines TRDV1 with TRDJ1; D remains ambiguous. In germline, CDR1 is TSWWSYY, CDR2 QGS. The CDR3 covers 18 residues. V shed 3 bases and J shed 4 bases, with 24 bases lying between them. The DNA of the CDR3 is TGTGCTCTTGGGGAGCTACCGTGCTGTCTGCCGCTACTCGATAAACTCATCTTT. It codes for CALGELPCCLPLLDKLIF.

Relative to its sample, this clone is large. The rearrangement links TRDV3 to TRDJ1; TRDD3 aligns across 11 bases. Unmatched junction bases numbered 15, after V lost 0 bases and J lost 0 bases. CDR1 and CDR2 from the germline V gene are TVYSNPD and GDNSRS (reference sequence). The CDR3 covers 19 residues. The CDR3 region is CAFSGGNGGYAEYTDKLIF. In DNA, the CDR3 is TGTGCCTTTAGCGGGGGGAATGGGGGATACGCTGAGTACACCGATAAACTCATCTTT.

By frequency in the sample, this clone is medium-sized. The CDR3, as DNA: TGTGCTCTTGGGGACCCTTTAAGGTGTAAGGTACTGGGTGAGATCGATAAACTCATCTTT. This translates into CALGDPLRCKVLGEIDKLIF. This chain links TRDV1 with TRDJ1, with D possibly matching TRDD3 (6 bases). V gave up 3 bases and J gave up 4 bases, with 30 bases separating them. This CDR3 has 20 amino acids. The germline CDR1 and CDR2 sequences are TSWWSYY and QGS.

As to this clone: A far larger clone is only one base removed, so a read error is likely. This chain joins TRDV2 and TRDJ1, with D possibly matching TRDD3 (6 bases). Germline-derived CDR1 and CDR2 are GEAIGNYY and EKD. Trimming removed 1 base at V and 0 bases at J, with 14 bases between. The CDR3 is 16 residues long. The CDR3: CACDTRGCDHTDKLIF. Here the CDR3 DNA reads TGTGCCTGTGACACACGGGGATGCGATCACACCGATAAACTCATCTTT.

This clone ranks as large. This sequence joins TRDV1 and TRDJ1; the match to TRDD3 covers 7 bases. The V and J ends lost 1 base and 0 bases, in that order; junction bases with no gene match: 14. The germline gives CDR1 TSWWSYY, CDR2 QGS. This CDR3 is built from 19 residues. CDR3 residues: CALGEHPLPWGANTDKLIF. Written as DNA, the CDR3 is TGTGCTCTTGGGGAACATCCCTTGCCCTGGGGGGCCAACACCGATAAACTCATCTTT.

This clone turned up a few times. A much bigger clone sits one base away, suggesting this may be a read error. The gene calls are TRDV1 and TRDJ2; D not resolved. V was cut by 5 bases and J by 4 bases, with 14 bases left in between. This CDR3 comprises 15 residues. Germline CDR1 and CDR2: TSWWSYY and QGS. CDR3 nucleotide sequence: TGTGCTCTTGGGACCTCCTCCTTTCCGACAGCACAACTCTTCTTT. As protein: CALGTSSFPTAQLFF.

This clone was found a few times. The gene calls are TRDV2 and TRDJ1; no firm D call. Trimming cost V 0 bases and J 1 base, with 14 bases left between them. The CDR3 consists of 16 residues. Germline CDR1 reads GEAIGNYY; CDR2 reads EKD. The CDR3 loop reads CACDTVLRVTTDKLIF. CDR3 coding DNA: TGTGCCTGTGACACCGTATTGAGGGTCACCACCGATAAACTCATCTTT.

This clone showed up just a few times. This sequence joins TRDV2 and TRDJ3, with TRDD3 matching over 10 bases. After removal of 0 bases from V and 2 bases from J, the junction contained 9 bases not matched to a gene. The CDR3 has 20 amino acids. Germline values: CDR1 GEAIGNYY, CDR2 EKD. CDR3 sequence (DNA): TGTGCCTGTGACACCGACTGGGGGATTAGGGGTCCCTGGGACACCCGACAGATGTTTTTC. It specifies CACDTDWGIRGPWDTRQMFF.

This clone has a handful of counts. This is likely an artifact of a read error, given a far larger clone one base away. This chain joins TRDV1 and TRDJ2; D gene ambiguous. CDR1 TSWWSYY and CDR2 QGS come from the germline V gene. The CDR3 runs to 21 residues. The DNA for the CDR3 is TGTGCTCTTGGGGAACGACCTAAAATCCTTGGTACCCCTGCTTTGACAGCACAATTCTTCTTT. It codes for CALGERPKILGTPALTAQFFF.

Remarks on this clone: This likely reflects a read error, since a far larger clone is one base away. The chain has TRDV1 and TRDJ2, with D uncertain. CDR3 length: 17 residues. CDR1 is TSWWSYY, CDR2 QGS, per germline. CDR3 protein: CALGESASLPLTEQLFF. The DNA for the CDR3 is TGTGCTCTTGGGGAATCCGCCTCCCTCCCCTTGACAGAACAACTCTTCTTT.